Each of the 9 T cell receptor beta chains below was sequenced from the same sample in a study of shared clonotypes between healthy human individuals. Measured with immunoSEQ multiplex PCR; TCRdb has only the in-frame clones, and not every one. The sample shows 1.4 million to 1.5 million clones, approximately 97% of them seen only once. Sequenced material: naive CD4+ T cells sorted from blood. This sample's subset: CD45RA+ positively selected. These TCRs come from a man aged 30 to 45 in good health.

The CDR3: CASSFRSTGYGYTF. In nucleotides, the CDR3 is TGTGCCAGCAGTTTTCGCTCAACGGGGTATGGCTACACCTTC. The chain carries TRBV28 and TRBJ1-2; D call uncertain. Germline CDR1 is MDHEN and CDR2 is SYDVKM. This CDR3 spans 14 amino acids. With 3 bases removed from V and 5 bases from J, the gap between germline ends came to 13 bases.

This clone was counted a single time. At one end the junction does not follow the germline gene, possibly because of a read error. V gene TRBV7-7 combines with J gene TRBJ2-2, with 7 bases lining up with TRBD2. Germline V lookup: CDR1 SSHAT, CDR2 FNYEAQ (reference sequence). The CDR3 is 16 amino acids. The CDR3 reads CASSLRGGSVAGELFF. CDR3 bases: TGTGCTAGCAGCTTACGGGGCGGGAGCGTGGCCGGGGAGCTGTTTTTT.

The chain combines TRBV7-2 with TRBJ2-5; the D call may be TRBD1 or TRBD2 (6 bases each). The germline V gene encodes CDR1 SGHTA and CDR2 FQGNSA. V lost 5 bases, J lost 4 bases, and 14 bases lay in between. This CDR3 is built from 14 residues. CDR3 sequence reads: CASSPRRGGETQYF. The DNA for the CDR3 is TGTGCCAGCAGCCCCCGCAGGGGAGGAGAGACCCAGTACTTC.

This chain uses TRBV28 with TRBJ2-3; TRBD2 might be the D (6 bases). CDR1 and CDR2 from the germline V gene are MDHEN and SYDVKM. This CDR3 region has 15 residues. V lost 3 bases and J lost 3, with 13 bases in between. The DNA of the CDR3 is TGTGCCAGCAGTTTTCTTCCTAGCGAAACAGATACGCAGTATTTT. This gives the protein CASSFLPSETDTQYF.

The chain has TRBV6-4 and TRBJ2-1; TRBD1 or TRBD2 may be the D gene (5 bases each). The germline V gene has CDR1 MRHNA and CDR2 SNTAGT. Trimming removed 0 bases from V and 10 bases from J, with 16 bases in between. CDR3 length: 15 residues. CDR3 coding DNA: TGTGCCAGCAGTGACTCGGGCCTAGCCCACAGGGAGCAGTTCTTC. Residues: CASSDSGLAHREQFF.

The chain has TRBV9 and TRBJ2-5, with 12 bases that match TRBD2. J lost 11 bases, V lost 0 bases, and 11 bases had no gene match. The CDR3 loop spans 16 amino acids. Looked up from germline, CDR1 is SGDLS and CDR2 is YYNGEE. The CDR3: CASSVGLAGVETPQYF. In DNA form, the CDR3 reads TGTGCCAGCAGCGTAGGACTAGCGGGAGTGGAAACCCCGCAGTACTTC.

The chain combines TRBV7-2 with TRBJ2-1, with D perhaps given as TRBD1 or TRBD2 (5 bases each). Germline loops: CDR1 SGHTA, CDR2 FQGNSA. The CDR3 length is 15 residues. V lost 1 base, J lost 0 bases, and 7 bases lay in between. The DNA for the CDR3 is TGTGCCAGCAGCTTAGGAGGGGCCTCCTACAATGAGCAGTTCTTC. The encoded protein is CASSLGGASYNEQFF.

This clone was seen just once. The chain has TRBV6-6 and TRBJ2-1, with 7 bases lining up with TRBD2. There are 15 residues in the CDR3. Germline trimming cut 6 bases from V and 4 bases from J; bases unmatched to any gene: 9. Germline CDR1 MNHNY, CDR2 SVGAGI (reference sequence). The CDR3 protein is CASRFGTKLYNEQFF. CDR3 sequence (DNA): TGTGCCAGCAGGTTCGGGACTAAACTATACAATGAGCAGTTCTTC.

This clone was seen a single time. This sequence joins TRBV28 and TRBJ2-7; possibly TRBD2 for D (5 bases). Trimming left V 2 bases short and J 3 bases short, with 11 bases between. Germline loops: CDR1 MDHEN, CDR2 SYDVKM. The CDR3 runs to 14 residues. The CDR3 region is CASSLPRGFYEQYF. The CDR3 bases are TGTGCCAGCAGTTTACCCCGGGGATTCTACGAGCAGTACTTC.